A single sample is the source of the 10 T cell receptor beta chains below, sequenced in a study of T cells in Graves' hyperthyroidism and ophthalmopathy. RNA transcripts gave rise to amplified TCR beta CDR3 regions. HTBI primers were used for first-round RT-PCR of the TCR CDR3. TCRdb used MiXCR to reprocess the multiplex PCR reads, holding one entry per CDR3 protein. This sample yields about 360,000 distinct CDR3 sequences, of which under 20% are seen a single time; 3.5% to 4% belongs to the top ten. The sequenced sample was blood. The source is a woman under 30 with Graves' hyperthyroidism.

This clonotype was seen repeatedly, ten times or more. The rearrangement joins TRBV4-2 to TRBJ1-5; D not certain. The CDR3 contains 16 residues. Germline assignment: CDR1 LGHNA and CDR2 YNFKEQ. V was cut by 1 base and J by 2 bases, with 12 bases left in between. CDR3 residues: CASSQVSGGGNQPQHF. DNA for the CDR3: TGTGCCAGCAGCCAAGTCTCCGGTGGGGGCAATCAGCCCCAGCATTTT.

This clonotype has ten or more counts. The rearrangement joins TRBV7-9 to TRBJ2-7, with TRBD1 as a possible D gene (5 bases). Trimming removed 6 bases at V and 3 bases at J, with 18 bases between. CDR1 SEHNR and CDR2 FQNEAQ come from the germline V gene (reference sequence). CDR3 length: 15 residues. Written as DNA, the CDR3 is TGTGCCAGCAGGCCGACGGCAGGGAACCACTACGAGCAGTACTTC. It specifies CASRPTAGNHYEQYF.

This clonotype was observed at least ten times. This sequence joins TRBV7-2 and TRBJ1-2; TRBD1 matches at 7 bases. The CDR3 is made up of 15 amino acids. Germline V gene lookup returns CDR1 SGHTA and CDR2 FQGNSA. V lost 1 base, J lost 6 bases, and 8 bases stayed unmatched. CDR3 amino acids: CASSLGNRGVDGYTF. CDR3 sequence (DNA): TGTGCCAGCAGCTTAGGGAACAGGGGAGTTGATGGCTACACCTTC.

Ten or more counts support this clonotype. The chain combines TRBV30 with TRBJ1-2; D gene uncertain. The V end was cut by 0 bases, the J end by 9 bases, with 20 bases between. There are 15 residues in the CDR3. The V gene's germline CDR1 is GTSNPN and CDR2 SVGIG (reference sequence). CDR3 amino acids: CAWSVAHSDGASYTF. CDR3 DNA sequence: TGTGCCTGGAGTGTAGCTCATTCGGATGGAGCGAGCTACACCTTC.

This clonotype has at least ten counts. This rearrangement joins TRBV2 to TRBJ2-5; 8 bases map to TRBD1. This CDR3 comprises 11 residues. Germline lookup yields CDR1 SNHLY and CDR2 FYNNEI. V lost 11 bases, J lost 4 bases, and 3 bases stayed unmatched. In nucleotides, the CDR3 is TGTGCCGGAGGACAGGGAGAGACCCAGTACTTC. This sequence encodes CAGGQGETQYF.

The chain couples TRBV27 to TRBJ2-7; TRBD2 matches at 9 bases. The CDR3 length is 15 residues. Germline lookup yields CDR1 MNHEY and CDR2 SMNVEV (reference sequence). V trimming: 10 bases; J trimming: 3 bases; junction bases outside the gene matches: 13. The CDR3 sequence is CATRGFSGSSYEQYF. CDR3 DNA sequence: TGTGCCACCCGAGGCTTTAGCGGGAGTAGCTACGAGCAGTACTTC.

This clonotype was picked up a small number of times. The genes are TRBV12-5 and TRBJ2-5; 9 bases line up with TRBD2. With V trimmed by 3 bases and J by 5 bases, 7 bases remained unmatched. The CDR3 has 15 amino acids. Germline V gene data show CDR1 as LGHNT and CDR2 as FRNRAP. The CDR3 is CASGFLAGAGETQYF. The CDR3 DNA reads TGTGCTAGTGGTTTCTTAGCGGGGGCGGGGGAGACCCAGTACTTC. Full variable domain (missing parts from reference TRBV12-5 and TRBJ2-5): DARVTQTPRHKVTEMGQEVTMRCQPILGHNTVFWYRQTMMQGLELLAYFRNRAPLDDSGMPKDRFSAEMPDATLATLKIQPSEPRDSAVYFCASGFLAGAGETQYFGPGTRLLVL.

This clonotype was seen repeatedly, ten times or more. The J gene is TRBJ2-4, the V gene TRBV18; 7 positions match TRBD1. The CDR3 is made up of 16 amino acids. V shed 2 bases, J shed 3 bases, and the junction held 7 bases outside the gene matches. Germline CDR1 reads KGHSH; CDR2 reads LQKENI. In DNA, the CDR3 is TGTGCCAGCTCACCAACAGGGGTTAAAGACAAAAACATTCAGTACTTC. It yields the protein CASSPTGVKDKNIQYF.

This clonotype was counted a few times. The CDR3 here is CASSLSSSGGLQETQYF. CDR3 in DNA: TGTGCCAGCAGTTTATCTAGCAGTGGCGGGCTCCAAGAGACCCAGTACTTC. The chain links TRBV27 to TRBJ2-5; tentatively, D is TRBD2 (5 bases). The CDR3 loop spans 17 amino acids. V lost 0 bases and J lost 1, with 15 bases in between. Germline loops: CDR1 MNHEY, CDR2 SMNVEV (reference sequence).

This clonotype was counted many times. The chain joins TRBV29-1 to TRBJ1-1; D remains ambiguous. V lost 6 bases, J lost 2 bases, and 13 bases lay in between. The length of the CDR3 is 13 residues. Germline V gene sequence: CDR1 SQVTM, CDR2 ANQGSEA. CDR3 residues: CSVHPGGNTEAFF. DNA for the CDR3: TGCAGCGTCCATCCAGGCGGAAACACTGAAGCTTTCTTT.